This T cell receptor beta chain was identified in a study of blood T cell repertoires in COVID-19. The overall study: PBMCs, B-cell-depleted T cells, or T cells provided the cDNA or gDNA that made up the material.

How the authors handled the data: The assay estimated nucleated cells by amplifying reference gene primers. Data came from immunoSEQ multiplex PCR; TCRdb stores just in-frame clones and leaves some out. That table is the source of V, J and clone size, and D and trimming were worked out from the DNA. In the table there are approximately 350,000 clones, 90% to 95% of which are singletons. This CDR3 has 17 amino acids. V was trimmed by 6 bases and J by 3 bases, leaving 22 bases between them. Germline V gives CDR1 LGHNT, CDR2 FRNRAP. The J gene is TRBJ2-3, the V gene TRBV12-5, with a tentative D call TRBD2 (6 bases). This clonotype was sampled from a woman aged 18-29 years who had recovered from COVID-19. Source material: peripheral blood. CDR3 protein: CASGHLEVFGGTDTQYF. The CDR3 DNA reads TGTGCTAGTGGGCACCTCGAGGTGTTTGGGGGGACAGATACGCAGTATTTT.